Following are 10 T cell receptor beta chains from one sample sequenced in a study of long-term antiretroviral therapy in people with HIV. immunoSEQ v3.0 was run at survey level. Here immunoSEQ multiplex PCR was the method, and the copy in TCRdb shows in-frame clones only, minus some. The sample includes some 27,000 clones, almost 80% of them seen just once. This specimen was unsorted PBMCs, taken 2.1 years after starting antiretroviral therapy. All receptors come from a man younger than 40 with HIV.

This clone was observed a handful of times. CDR3: CASSLAGTAYQPQHF. The CDR3 coding sequence is TGCGCCAGCAGCTTGGCCGGGACGGCTTATCAGCCCCAGCATTTT. V and J are TRBV5-1 and TRBJ1-5, with D perhaps matching TRBD1 (5 bases). Trimming took 0 bases from V and 5 from J, leaving 12 bases between them. This CDR3 spans 15 amino acids. Germline CDR1 and CDR2: SGHRS and YFSETQ.

This clone was seen just once. The genes are TRBV4-1 and TRBJ2-4, with D possibly TRBD1 on 5 matching bases. Trimming removed 1 base from V and 1 base from J, with 17 bases in between. Germline V gene lookup returns CDR1 MGHRA and CDR2 YSYEKL. The CDR3 loop spans 18 amino acids. As DNA, the CDR3 is TGCGCCAGCAGCCAAGCCTACTCCGGGCAGGGTGCCAAAAACATTCAGTACTTC. Translating gives CASSQAYSGQGAKNIQYF.

This sequence joins TRBV4-1 and TRBJ2-3, with TRBD2 matching over 13 bases. V gave up 2 bases and J gave up 10 bases; unmatched junction bases: 6. The CDR3 length is 15 residues. Germline V gene sequence: CDR1 MGHRA, CDR2 YSYEKL. In nucleotides, the CDR3 is TGCGCCAGCAGCCAACAACTAGCGGGGGGGCAGTCGCAGTATTTT. Translating it yields CASSQQLAGGQSQYF.

The chain combines TRBV27 with TRBJ1-2, with 10 positions matching TRBD1. The CDR3 length is 16 residues. CDR1 is MNHEY, CDR2 SMNVEV, per germline (reference sequence). V shed 5 bases and J 4 bases; nucleotides not matched to a gene: 10. The CDR3 here is CASSEGTGVWIYGYTF. Written as DNA, the CDR3 is TGTGCCAGCAGTGAAGGGACAGGGGTATGGATCTATGGCTACACCTTC.

This clone was counted a single time. V gene TRBV10-3 combines with J gene TRBJ1-5, with 8 positions matching TRBD1. The CDR3 runs to 16 residues. V lost 0 bases and J lost 3; bases outside the gene matches: 4. Germline lookup yields CDR1 ENHRY and CDR2 SYGVKD. Here the CDR3 DNA reads TGTGCCATCAGTGAGTCCGGGGACAGGCCCAATCAGCCCCAGCATTTT. Amino acid sequence: CAISESGDRPNQPQHF.

The chain employs TRBV5-1 and TRBJ2-1, with 9 positions matching TRBD1. Trimming at V came to 2 bases and at J to 0 bases, leaving 3 bases not matched to a gene. Germline-derived CDR1 and CDR2 are SGHRS and YFSETQ. CDR3 length equals 16 residues. CDR3 DNA sequence: TGCGCCAGCAGCTTACAGGGGGCAAGCTCCTACAATGAGCAGTTCTTC. It codes for CASSLQGASSYNEQFF.

The J gene is TRBJ1-3, the V gene TRBV5-8, with TRBD1 matching over 7 bases. This CDR3 is built from 14 residues. CDR1 and CDR2 (germline): SGHTS, YDEGEE. The trim removed 4 bases at V and 3 bases at J, leaving 4 bases unmatched. The CDR3 DNA is TGTGCCAGCAGCGAGGGACAGAGTGGAAACACCATATATTTT. Its protein is CASSEGQSGNTIYF.

The chain combines TRBV5-1 with TRBJ2-7, with D perhaps TRBD1 or TRBD2 (5 bases each). V lost 4 bases and J 2 bases, leaving 16 bases between the germline ends. This CDR3 contains 15 residues. Per germline, CDR1 SGHRS and CDR2 YFSETQ. CDR3 nucleotide sequence: TGCGCCAGCAGCCCGGCCGGGACCGTAACCTACGAGCAGTACTTC. It yields the protein CASSPAGTVTYEQYF.

This chain links TRBV7-6 with TRBJ2-3; D is undetermined. The V gene lost 3 bases and the J gene lost 8 bases, with 18 bases spanning the gap. The CDR3 consists of 15 residues. Germline V lookup: CDR1 SGHVS, CDR2 FNYEAQ. CDR3 protein: CASSLDPTAGGTQYF. For the CDR3, the DNA is TGTGCCAGCAGCTTGGACCCAACTGCTGGTGGTACGCAGTATTTT.

The chain couples TRBV7-2 to TRBJ2-4, with a tentative D call TRBD2 (5 bases). Per the germline V gene, CDR1 is SGHTA and CDR2 is FQGNSA. V gave up 5 bases and J gave up 6 bases, with 23 bases separating them. The CDR3 covers 17 residues. This CDR3 reads CASSPGQRVRTGNIQYF. DNA of the CDR3: TGTGCCAGCAGCCCCGGGCAGAGGGTCAGGACGGGAAACATTCAGTACTTC.